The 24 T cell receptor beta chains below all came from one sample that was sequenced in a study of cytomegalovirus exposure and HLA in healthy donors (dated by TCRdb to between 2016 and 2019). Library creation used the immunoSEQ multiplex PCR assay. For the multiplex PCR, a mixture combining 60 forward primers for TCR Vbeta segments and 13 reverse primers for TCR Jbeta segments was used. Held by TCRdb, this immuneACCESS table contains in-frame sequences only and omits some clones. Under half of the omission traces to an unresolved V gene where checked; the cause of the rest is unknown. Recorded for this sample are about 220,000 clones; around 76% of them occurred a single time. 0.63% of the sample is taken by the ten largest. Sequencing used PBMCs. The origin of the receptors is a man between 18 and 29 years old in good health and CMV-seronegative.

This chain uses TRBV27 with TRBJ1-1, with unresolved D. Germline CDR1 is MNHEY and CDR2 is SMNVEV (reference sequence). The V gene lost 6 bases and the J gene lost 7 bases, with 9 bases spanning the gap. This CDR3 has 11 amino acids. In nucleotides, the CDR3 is TGTGCCAGCAGCTACGGAGTTGAAGCTTTCTTT. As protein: CASSYGVEAFF.

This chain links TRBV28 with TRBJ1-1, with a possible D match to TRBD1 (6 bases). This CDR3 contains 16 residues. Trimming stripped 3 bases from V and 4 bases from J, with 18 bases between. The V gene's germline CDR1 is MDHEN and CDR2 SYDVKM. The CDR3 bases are TGTGCCAGCAGTTTTGTGCCAGGGGATCCCGGCACTGAAGCTTTCTTT. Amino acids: CASSFVPGDPGTEAFF.

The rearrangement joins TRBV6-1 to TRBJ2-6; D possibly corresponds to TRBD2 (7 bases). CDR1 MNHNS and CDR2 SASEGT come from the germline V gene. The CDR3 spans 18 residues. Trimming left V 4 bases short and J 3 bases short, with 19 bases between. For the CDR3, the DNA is TGTGCCAGCAGTGTCCTTCCCCTCGGGGGGCGTGGGGCCAACGTCCTGACTTTC. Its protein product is CASSVLPLGGRGANVLTF.

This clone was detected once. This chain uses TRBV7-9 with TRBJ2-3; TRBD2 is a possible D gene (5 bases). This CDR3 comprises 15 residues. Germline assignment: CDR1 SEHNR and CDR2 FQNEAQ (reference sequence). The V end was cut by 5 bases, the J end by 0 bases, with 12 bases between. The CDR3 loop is CASSRPGSSTDTQYF. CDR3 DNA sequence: TGTGCCAGCAGCCGTCCGGGGTCTAGCACAGATACGCAGTATTTT.

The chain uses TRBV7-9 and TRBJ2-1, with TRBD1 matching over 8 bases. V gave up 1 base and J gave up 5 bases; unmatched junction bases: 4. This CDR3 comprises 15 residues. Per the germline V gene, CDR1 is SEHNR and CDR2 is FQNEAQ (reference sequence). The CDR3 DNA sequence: TGTGCCAGCAGCTTAGGGACAGGGCGTAACAATGAGCAGTTCTTC. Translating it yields CASSLGTGRNNEQFF.

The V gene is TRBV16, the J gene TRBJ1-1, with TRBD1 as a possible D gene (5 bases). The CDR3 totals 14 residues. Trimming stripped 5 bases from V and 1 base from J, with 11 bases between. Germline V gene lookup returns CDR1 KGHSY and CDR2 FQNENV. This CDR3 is CASSIRGENTEAFF. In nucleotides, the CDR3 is TGTGCCAGCAGCATCCGGGGGGAGAACACTGAAGCTTTCTTT.

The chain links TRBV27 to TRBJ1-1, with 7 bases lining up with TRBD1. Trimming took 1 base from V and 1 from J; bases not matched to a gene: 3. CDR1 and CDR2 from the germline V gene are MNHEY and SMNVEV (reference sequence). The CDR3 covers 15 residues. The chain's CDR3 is CASSLWTGANTEAFF. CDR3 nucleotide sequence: TGTGCCAGCAGTTTATGGACAGGAGCGAACACTGAAGCTTTCTTT.

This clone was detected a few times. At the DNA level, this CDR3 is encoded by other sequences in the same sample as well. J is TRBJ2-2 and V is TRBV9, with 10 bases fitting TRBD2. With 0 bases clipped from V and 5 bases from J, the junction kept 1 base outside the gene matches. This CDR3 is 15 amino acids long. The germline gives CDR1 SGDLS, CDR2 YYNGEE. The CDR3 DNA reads TGTGCCAGCAGCGTAGGTAGCGGGGGGACCGGGGAGCTGTTTTTT. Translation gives CASSVGSGGTGELFF.

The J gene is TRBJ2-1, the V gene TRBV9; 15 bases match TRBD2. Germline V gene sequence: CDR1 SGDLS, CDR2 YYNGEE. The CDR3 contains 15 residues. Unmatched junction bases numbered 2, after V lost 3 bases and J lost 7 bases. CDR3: CASSDGLAGGNEQFF. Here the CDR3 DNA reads TGTGCCAGCAGCGACGGACTAGCGGGAGGGAATGAGCAGTTCTTC.

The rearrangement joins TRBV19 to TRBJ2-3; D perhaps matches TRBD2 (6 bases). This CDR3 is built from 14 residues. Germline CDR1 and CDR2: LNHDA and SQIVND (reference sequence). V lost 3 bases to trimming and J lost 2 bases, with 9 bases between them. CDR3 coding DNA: TGTGCCAGTAGTATCCGGGAGCCCACAGATACGCAGTATTTT. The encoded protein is CASSIREPTDTQYF.

This CDR3 reads CASSPIESGGRGYTF. DNA for the CDR3: TGTGCCAGCAGCCCTATTGAATCCGGAGGGCGAGGCTACACCTTC. The chain joins TRBV28 to TRBJ1-2; D is uncertain. Germline values: CDR1 MDHEN, CDR2 SYDVKM. The V gene lost 6 bases and the J gene lost 8 bases, with 22 bases spanning the gap. The CDR3 loop spans 15 amino acids.

CDR3 region: CASSRVREGYEQYF. In DNA form, the CDR3 reads TGCGCCAGCAGCCGTGTACGGGAGGGCTACGAGCAGTACTTC. This chain links TRBV4-1 with TRBJ2-7; TRBD2 agrees at 8 bases. The CDR3 spans 14 residues. V dropped 4 bases and J dropped 3; count of bases not matched to a gene: 5. Germline V gives CDR1 MGHRA, CDR2 YSYEKL.

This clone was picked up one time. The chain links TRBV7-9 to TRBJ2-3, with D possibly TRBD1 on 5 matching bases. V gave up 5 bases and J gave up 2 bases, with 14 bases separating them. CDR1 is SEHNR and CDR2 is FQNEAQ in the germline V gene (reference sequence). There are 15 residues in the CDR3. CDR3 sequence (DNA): TGTGCCAGCAGCCTACCGACAGCAGACACAGATACGCAGTATTTT. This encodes CASSLPTADTDTQYF.

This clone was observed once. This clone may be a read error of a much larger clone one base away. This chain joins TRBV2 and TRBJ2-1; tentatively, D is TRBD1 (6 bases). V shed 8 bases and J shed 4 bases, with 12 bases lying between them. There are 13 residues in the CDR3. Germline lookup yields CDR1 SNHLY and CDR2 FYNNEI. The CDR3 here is CASSQDSYNEQFF. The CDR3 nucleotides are TGTGCCAGCTCACAGGACAGTTACAATGAGCAGTTCTTC.

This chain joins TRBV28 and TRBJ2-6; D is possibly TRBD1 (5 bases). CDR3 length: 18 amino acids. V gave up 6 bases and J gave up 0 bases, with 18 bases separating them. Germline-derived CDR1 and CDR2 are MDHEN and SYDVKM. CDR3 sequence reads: CASREHQGRGSGANVLTF. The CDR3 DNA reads TGTGCCAGCAGAGAGCACCAGGGAAGGGGCTCTGGGGCCAACGTCCTGACTTTC. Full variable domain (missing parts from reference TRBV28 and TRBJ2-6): DVKVTQSSRYLVKRTGEKVFLECVQDMDHENMFWYRQDPGLGLRLIYFSYDVKMKEKGDIPEGYSVSREKKERFSLILESASTNQTSMYLCASREHQGRGSGANVLTFGAGSRLTVL.

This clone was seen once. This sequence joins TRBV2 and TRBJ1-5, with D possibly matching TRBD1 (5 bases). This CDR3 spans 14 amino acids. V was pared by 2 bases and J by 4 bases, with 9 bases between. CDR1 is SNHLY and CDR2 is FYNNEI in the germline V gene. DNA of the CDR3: TGTGCCAGCAGTGAACGGTCAGGGAATCAGCCCCAGCATTTT. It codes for CASSERSGNQPQHF.

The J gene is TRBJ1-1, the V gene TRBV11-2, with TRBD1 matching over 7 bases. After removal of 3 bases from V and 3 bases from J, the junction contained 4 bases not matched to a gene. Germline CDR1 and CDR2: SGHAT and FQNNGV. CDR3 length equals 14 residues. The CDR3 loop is CASSFRQGDTEAFF. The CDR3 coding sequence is TGTGCCAGCAGCTTTCGGCAGGGGGACACTGAAGCTTTCTTT.

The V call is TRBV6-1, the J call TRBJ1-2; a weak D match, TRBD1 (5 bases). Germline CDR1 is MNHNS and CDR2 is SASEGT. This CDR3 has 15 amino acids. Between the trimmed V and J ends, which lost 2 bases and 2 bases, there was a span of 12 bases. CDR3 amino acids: CASSERWAGNYGYTF. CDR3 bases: TGTGCCAGCAGTGAACGTTGGGCAGGGAACTATGGCTACACCTTC.

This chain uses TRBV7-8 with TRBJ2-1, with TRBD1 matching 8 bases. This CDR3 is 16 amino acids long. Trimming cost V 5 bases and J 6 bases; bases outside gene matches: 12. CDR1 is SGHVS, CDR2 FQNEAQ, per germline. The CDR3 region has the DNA TGTGCCAGCAGCCCTAACAGGGGGTTGGGAGGCAATGAGCAGTTCTTC. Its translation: CASSPNRGLGGNEQFF.

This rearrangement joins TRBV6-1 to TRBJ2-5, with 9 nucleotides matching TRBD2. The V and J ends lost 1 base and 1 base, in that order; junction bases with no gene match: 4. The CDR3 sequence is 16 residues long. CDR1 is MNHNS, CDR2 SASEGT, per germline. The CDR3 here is CASSEGISGSQETQYF. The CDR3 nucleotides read TGTGCCAGCAGTGAAGGGATTAGCGGGAGCCAAGAGACCCAGTACTTC.

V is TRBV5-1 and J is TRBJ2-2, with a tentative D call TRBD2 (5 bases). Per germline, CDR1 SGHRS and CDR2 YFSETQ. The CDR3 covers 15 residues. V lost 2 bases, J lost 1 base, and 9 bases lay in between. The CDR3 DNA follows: TGCGCCAGCAGCTTACAACGGGGGAACACCGGGGAGCTGTTTTTT. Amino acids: CASSLQRGNTGELFF.

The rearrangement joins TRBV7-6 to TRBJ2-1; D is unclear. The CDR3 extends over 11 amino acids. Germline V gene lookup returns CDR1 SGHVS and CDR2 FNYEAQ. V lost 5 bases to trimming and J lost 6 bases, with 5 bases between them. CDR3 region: CASSLGNEQFF. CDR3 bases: TGTGCCAGCAGCCTCGGCAATGAGCAGTTCTTC.

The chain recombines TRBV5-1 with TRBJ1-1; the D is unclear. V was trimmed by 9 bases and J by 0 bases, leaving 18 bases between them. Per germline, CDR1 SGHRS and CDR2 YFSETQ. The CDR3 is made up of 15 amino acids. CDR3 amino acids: CATHSSRSMNTEAFF. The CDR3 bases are TGCGCCACCCACTCTTCGCGAAGCATGAACACTGAAGCTTTCTTT.

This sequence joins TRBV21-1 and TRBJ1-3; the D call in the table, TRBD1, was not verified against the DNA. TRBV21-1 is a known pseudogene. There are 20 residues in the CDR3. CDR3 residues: CASSKEEHRDRGYSGNTIYF. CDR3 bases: TGTGCCAGCAGCAAAGAAGAACACCGGGACAGGGGCTACTCTGGAAACACCATATATTTT.